The 22 T cell receptor beta chains reported below all come from one sample, sequenced in a study of shared clonotypes between healthy human individuals. The data were produced by immunoSEQ multiplex PCR, yet TCRdb's version contains in-frame clones alone and is incomplete. The table has some 1.4 million clones, around 97% seen once. The source material was naive CD4+ T cells sorted from blood. Subset in this sample: CD45RA+ positively selected. These TCRs come from a man between 25 and 39 years old in good health.

This chain connects TRBV5-4 to TRBJ2-3; unclear D gene. The CDR3 consists of 15 residues. The germline V gene encodes CDR1 SGHNT and CDR2 YYREEE (reference sequence). V lost 1 base to trimming and J lost 2 bases, with 11 bases between them. CDR3 region: CASSLISAVTDTQYF. Written as DNA, the CDR3 is TGTGCCAGCAGCTTGATATCTGCAGTCACAGATACGCAGTATTTT.

This chain links TRBV2 with TRBJ2-2; 11 nucleotides agree with TRBD2. The CDR3 covers 16 residues. CDR1 is SNHLY and CDR2 is FYNNEI in the germline V gene. The V gene end was trimmed by 6 bases and the J gene end by 3 bases; junction bases not matched to a gene: 6. The CDR3 DNA follows: TGTGCCAGCAGCCCCCCGGGACTAGCGGACACCGGGGAGCTGTTTTTT. The encoded protein is CASSPPGLADTGELFF.

This rearrangement joins TRBV27 to TRBJ2-7; 11 bases fit TRBD2. CDR3 size: 17 residues. Trimming took 0 bases from V and 4 from J; bases not matched to a gene: 8. Germline assignment: CDR1 MNHEY and CDR2 SMNVEV (reference sequence). CDR3 sequence: CASSLSPLAGDRYEQYF. As DNA, the CDR3 is TGTGCCAGCAGTTTATCCCCACTAGCGGGAGACAGATACGAGCAGTACTTC.

Comments on this clone: The identical CDR3 is also encoded by other nucleotide sequences in the sample. CDR3 protein: CASSSTSTDTQYF. Written as DNA, the CDR3 is TGCGCCAGCAGCTCTACTAGCACAGATACGCAGTATTTT. The chain employs TRBV5-1 and TRBJ2-3; D unclear. Germline CDR1 and CDR2: SGHRS and YFSETQ. The CDR3 is 13 residues long. Trimming left V 3 bases short and J 0 bases short, with 5 bases between.

This clone was seen once. The chain combines TRBV2 with TRBJ1-1; possibly TRBD1 for D (5 bases). Per germline, CDR1 SNHLY and CDR2 FYNNEI. The CDR3 length is 14 residues. V lost 6 bases to trimming and J lost 1 base, with 12 bases between them. CDR3 region: CASRWLTGNTEAFF. The CDR3 nucleotides are TGTGCCAGCAGGTGGCTAACAGGGAACACTGAAGCTTTCTTT.

The chain has TRBV5-1 and TRBJ2-3, with TRBD2 matching 7 bases. The CDR3 sequence is 16 residues long. CDR1 SGHRS and CDR2 YFSETQ come from the germline V gene. V gave up 3 bases and J gave up 2 bases; unmatched junction bases: 9. CDR3 nucleotides: TGCGCCAGCAGCTCCCTAGCGGTTCTAACCACAGATACGCAGTATTTT. Translation: CASSSLAVLTTDTQYF.

The V and J genes are TRBV11-2 and TRBJ2-7, with 10 bases identical to TRBD1. Germline V CDR1 and CDR2: SGHAT, FQNNGV. The CDR3 has 17 amino acids. V lost 5 bases and J lost 6; bases outside the gene matches: 16. CDR3 sequence: CASSLGWGRDRGIEQYF. CDR3 in DNA: TGTGCCAGCAGCCTCGGATGGGGGAGGGACAGGGGTATCGAGCAGTACTTC.

This clone was recorded once. The V call is TRBV19, the J call TRBJ2-2; tentative D call: TRBD2 (5 bases). Germline V lookup: CDR1 LNHDA, CDR2 SQIVND (reference sequence). This CDR3 contains 15 residues. Trimming left V 6 bases short and J 4 bases short, with 15 bases between. The CDR3 nucleotides read TGTGCCAGTAGGCTATTGAGGGCGGGCACCGGGGAGCTGTTTTTT. As protein: CASRLLRAGTGELFF.

The chain has TRBV10-3 and TRBJ2-5; TRBD1 matches 8 bases. CDR3 size: 12 residues. Trimming removed 10 bases from V and 1 base from J; junction bases left unmatched: 2. Looked up from germline, CDR1 is ENHRY and CDR2 is SYGVKD. The CDR3, as DNA: TGTGCCACGACAGGGGCCCAAGAGACCCAGTACTTC. Its protein is CATTGAQETQYF.

The chain carries TRBV28 and TRBJ2-3; the match to TRBD2 covers 14 bases. This CDR3 has 17 amino acids. The V segment lost 3 bases and the J segment 6 bases; nucleotides outside the gene matches: 8. Germline V lookup: CDR1 MDHEN, CDR2 SYDVKM. The CDR3 DNA sequence: TGTGCCAGCAGTTTGCCCCAGGGACTAGCGGGAGCTGATACGCAGTATTTT. Its protein is CASSLPQGLAGADTQYF.

The chain couples TRBV28 to TRBJ2-7; a possible D gene is TRBD2 (5 bases). The CDR3 loop spans 13 amino acids. CDR1 is MDHEN, CDR2 SYDVKM, per germline. Trimming took 9 bases from V and 2 from J, leaving 14 bases between them. The CDR3 protein is CASSDSRPYEQYF. The CDR3 DNA is TGTGCCAGTAGCGATAGTAGGCCCTACGAGCAGTACTTC.

Concerning this clone: Other DNA variants within this sample encode the same CDR3. The chain carries TRBV5-6 and TRBJ2-5; 7 bases are a match to TRBD2. V trimming: 2 bases; J trimming: 5 bases; junction bases outside the gene matches: 3. This CDR3 is 13 amino acids long. CDR1 SGHDT and CDR2 YYEEEE come from the germline V gene. CDR3 DNA: TGTGCCAGCAGCTTACCGGGAGGTGAGACCCAGTACTTC. Encoded protein: CASSLPGGETQYF.

V is TRBV4-3 and J is TRBJ2-7, with 8 bases fitting TRBD1. Germline V gives CDR1 LGHNA, CDR2 YSLEER. The CDR3 length is 14 residues. With 1 base clipped from V and 7 bases from J, the junction kept 6 bases outside the gene matches. CDR3 nucleotide sequence: TGCGCCAGCAGCCAAGGAGACAGGGGTGGAGAGCAGTACTTC. As protein: CASSQGDRGGEQYF.

This rearrangement joins TRBV7-2 to TRBJ2-1, with TRBD2 matching 8 bases. The length of the CDR3 is 12 residues. V was pared by 4 bases and J by 13 bases, with 6 bases of the junction left unmatched. The germline V gene encodes CDR1 SGHTA and CDR2 FQGNSA. CDR3 nucleotide sequence: TGTGCCAGCAGCTCACCGGGACTAGTACAGTTCTTC. Translated: CASSSPGLVQFF.

V gene TRBV5-1 combines with J gene TRBJ1-4, with D perhaps TRBD1 (5 bases). The CDR3 totals 15 residues. Germline CDR1 SGHRS, CDR2 YFSETQ. V dropped 4 bases and J dropped 1 base, with 11 bases sitting between them. This chain's CDR3 is CASSRVGVTNEKLFF. Here the CDR3 DNA reads TGCGCCAGCAGCCGGGTGGGGGTAACTAATGAAAAACTGTTTTTT. The complete variable domain, with remaining parts taken from reference TRBV5-1 and TRBJ1-4, reads KAGVTQTPRYLIKTRGQQVTLSCSPISGHRSVSWYQQTPGQGLQFLFEYFSETQRNKGNFPGRFSGRQFSNSRSEMNVSTLELGDSALYLCASSRVGVTNEKLFFGSGTQLSVL.

Details on this clone: This sample also contains other DNA sequences that code for the same CDR3. The J gene is TRBJ2-1, the V gene TRBV5-1, with a weak D call TRBD2 (5 bases). Germline CDR1 is SGHRS and CDR2 is YFSETQ. This CDR3 comprises 16 residues. V was clipped by 0 bases and J by 0 bases, with 10 bases between them. The CDR3 DNA is TGCGCCAGCAGCTTGGCTGTAGCGAGCTCCTACAATGAGCAGTTCTTC. Translating it yields CASSLAVASSYNEQFF.

The chain has TRBV11-2 and TRBJ2-2; 11 bases are a match to TRBD1. V gave up 0 bases and J gave up 4 bases; unmatched junction bases: 13. CDR1 is SGHAT, CDR2 FQNNGV, per germline. CDR3 length: 20 amino acids. CDR3 protein: CASSLEDRGHYPLSTGELFF. The CDR3 bases are TGTGCCAGCAGCTTAGAGGACAGGGGGCACTACCCTCTGAGCACCGGGGAGCTGTTTTTT.

This chain joins TRBV18 and TRBJ2-7, with 7 bases lining up with TRBD1. This CDR3 has 13 residues. CDR1 KGHSH and CDR2 LQKENI come from the germline V gene. V shed 4 bases, J shed 3 bases, and the junction held 3 bases outside the gene matches. CDR3 nucleotide sequence: TGTGCCAGCTCACAGGGGGCGAGCTACGAGCAGTACTTC. Amino acid sequence: CASSQGASYEQYF.

This chain uses TRBV6-1 with TRBJ1-1, with a possible D match to TRBD1 (6 bases). CDR1 is MNHNS, CDR2 SASEGT, per germline. The CDR3 loop spans 12 amino acids. V gave up 6 bases and J gave up 9 bases, with 14 bases separating them. The CDR3 DNA reads as TGTGCCAGCAGACCTAGGACAGCTAAAGCTTTCTTT. Translation gives CASRPRTAKAFF.

For the CDR3, the DNA is TGTGCCAGCATCGCCAATGGACTAGCGGGAGGTGGATACAATGAGCAGTTCTTC. Amino acid sequence: CASIANGLAGGGYNEQFF. This sequence joins TRBV5-6 and TRBJ2-1; TRBD2 aligns across 14 bases. The germline V gene has CDR1 SGHDT and CDR2 YYEEEE. V gave up 6 bases and J gave up 4 bases; unmatched junction bases: 12. This CDR3 spans 18 amino acids.

Points on this clone: In the same sample, other DNA sequences code for this CDR3. This rearrangement joins TRBV28 to TRBJ1-5, with 7 bases that match TRBD1. The CDR3 length is 13 residues. Germline assignment: CDR1 MDHEN and CDR2 SYDVKM. V dropped 8 bases and J dropped 2; count of bases not matched to a gene: 3. The CDR3 is CASLGQGNQPQHF. The CDR3 DNA follows: TGTGCCAGCCTCGGACAGGGCAATCAGCCCCAGCATTTT.

The CDR3 protein is CASSRSNRGGGAFF. DNA for the CDR3: TGTGCCAGCAGCAGAAGTAACAGGGGAGGGGGAGCTTTCTTT. The rearrangement links TRBV9 to TRBJ1-1, with 7 nucleotides matching TRBD1. The germline V gene encodes CDR1 SGDLS and CDR2 YYNGEE. This CDR3 is built from 14 residues. Trimming took 4 bases from V and 10 from J; bases not matched to a gene: 13.